This T cell receptor beta chain was profiled in a study of T cell responses to AZD1222 COVID-19 vaccine. Whole-study results and caveats: Donor demographics were predominantly white British with a female majority; clonal diversity may be underestimated. Repertoires were sampled only after the peak T cell response. An increase in Spike-specific TCR breadth and depth was observed after two AZD1222 doses. A reported finding is that nearly half of spike-specific TCRs target unmutated variant regions.

About this clone itself: Its antigen is as yet unknown.

Germline V CDR1 and CDR2: SGDLS, YYNGEE. The CDR3 loop spans 17 amino acids. The V and J ends lost 0 bases and 4 bases, in that order; junction bases with no gene match: 8. Using immunoSEQ multiplex PCR, the repertoire was profiled, and TCRdb retains in-frame clones only, with some absent. The data hold 100,000 or so clones, with about 88% observed a single time. Sequenced material: peripheral blood, taken on day 0 of AZD1222 vaccination. The rearrangement joins TRBV9 to TRBJ2-2, with 8 bases lining up with TRBD2. This sequence was found in an adult in good health. CDR3 in amino acids: CASSVEVSGKVTGELFF. The CDR3 bases are TGTGCCAGCAGCGTAGAAGTTAGCGGGAAAGTCACCGGGGAGCTGTTTTTT.